These T cell receptor beta chains were read from a single sample in a study of OX40 agonist ivuxolimab in advanced cancers. Clones were sequenced by immunoSEQ multiplex PCR, and TCRdb holds only the in-frame ones, with some missing. In the table there are tens of thousands of clones, around 84% of which are singletons. Material: CD4+ or CD8+ T cells sorted from blood, obtained in a trial of the OX40 agonist ivuxolimab. Receptor source: an adult with an advanced solid tumor such as melanoma, head and neck, liver or kidney cancer. Each CDR3 is given with its conserved first and last residue. Fields, in order: V gene, clone size, D gene, J gene, CDR3 DNA, CDR3 protein. The D gene is left open where the match is weak. Size is omitted from some rows. Given values are once, few, many or a class for expanded clones.

V gene: TRBV27; clone size: -; D gene: -; J gene: TRBJ1-1; CDR3 DNA: TGTGCCAGCAGTTTGGGGGGTCTAGGCACTGAAGCTTTCTTT; CDR3 protein: CASSLGGLGTEAFF
V gene: TRBV30; clone size: -; D gene: -; J gene: TRBJ1-1; CDR3 DNA: TGTGCCTGGAGGCCCGATTGGGCTACCGTACTGAACACTGAAGCTTTCTTT; CDR3 protein: CAWRPDWATVLNTEAFF
V gene: TRBV7-2; clone size: -; D gene: -; J gene: TRBJ1-1; CDR3 DNA: TGTGCCAGCAGCTTAGGTGGGGCGCCTGAAGCTTTCTTT; CDR3 protein: CASSLGGAPEAFF
V gene: TRBV6-5; clone size: -; D gene: -; J gene: TRBJ2-7; CDR3 DNA: TGTGCGACCGGTTTAGCTTACGAGCAGTACTTC; CDR3 protein: CATGLAYEQYF
V gene: TRBV7-9; clone size: -; D gene: -; J gene: TRBJ2-1; CDR3 DNA: TGTGCCAGCAGACCGACTGGTAGCTCCTACAATGAGCAGTTCTTC; CDR3 protein: CASRPTGSSYNEQFF
V gene: TRBV7-8; clone size: -; D gene: TRBD1; J gene: TRBJ1-1; CDR3 DNA: TGTGCCAGCAACCCTCCCGGACAGGGGGCCTCTGAAGCTTTCTTT; CDR3 protein: CASNPPGQGASEAFF
V gene: TRBV7-8; clone size: -; D gene: -; J gene: TRBJ1-1; CDR3 DNA: TGTGCCAGCAGGCCCAGCCAACCCGTTGAAGCTTTCTTT; CDR3 protein: CASRPSQPVEAFF
V gene: TRBV5-6; clone size: -; D gene: -; J gene: TRBJ1-1; CDR3 DNA: TGTGCCAGCACCAACATCAGGGAAAATGAAGCTTTCTTT; CDR3 protein: CASTNIRENEAFF
V gene: TRBV29-1; clone size: -; D gene: TRBD1; J gene: TRBJ2-7; CDR3 DNA: TGCAGCGTTGAGGAACCTGGACAGGTAGCCTACGAGCAGTACTTC; CDR3 protein: CSVEEPGQVAYEQYF
V gene: TRBV20-1; clone size: few; D gene: -; J gene: TRBJ2-1; CDR3 DNA: TGCAGTGCGCCCTTTATGAATGAGCAGTTCTTC; CDR3 protein: CSAPFMNEQFF
V gene: TRBV4-3; clone size: -; D gene: -; J gene: TRBJ1-1; CDR3 DNA: TGCGCCAGCAGCCAAGTCGGGGTTTTCACTGAAGCTTTCTTT; CDR3 protein: CASSQVGVFTEAFF
V gene: TRBV6-5; clone size: -; D gene: -; J gene: TRBJ2-7; CDR3 DNA: TGTGCCAGCAGCCCCAACACAATCTACGAGCAGTACTTC; CDR3 protein: CASSPNTIYEQYF
V gene: TRBV27; clone size: -; D gene: -; J gene: TRBJ2-1; CDR3 DNA: TGTGCCAGCGGTCAGGGGAGCTCCTACAATGAGCAGTTCTTC; CDR3 protein: CASGQGSSYNEQFF
V gene: TRBV5-1; clone size: -; D gene: -; J gene: TRBJ2-1; CDR3 DNA: TGCGCCAGCAGCTTGGTCGGCGGGGGCGCCTACAATGAGCAGTTCTTC; CDR3 protein: CASSLVGGGAYNEQFF
V gene: TRBV11-2; clone size: once; D gene: -; J gene: TRBJ2-3; CDR3 DNA: TGTGCCAGCATCCCCAGAGGCAGCCTTAACACAGATACGCAGTATTTT; CDR3 protein: CASIPRGSLNTDTQYF
V gene: TRBV15; clone size: -; D gene: -; J gene: TRBJ1-5; CDR3 DNA: TGTGCCACCAGCAGGTACAACGAGTGGGTCAATCAGCCCCAGCATTTT; CDR3 protein: CATSRYNEWVNQPQHF
V gene: TRBV11-2; clone size: few; D gene: -; J gene: TRBJ1-1; CDR3 DNA: TGTGCCAGCAGCTTAATGACTGAAGCTTTCTTT; CDR3 protein: CASSLMTEAFF
V gene: TRBV14; clone size: -; D gene: TRBD1; J gene: TRBJ2-5; CDR3 DNA: TGTGCCAGCAGCCCCCCCGGACAGGGGCCGCGAGAGACCCAGTACTTC; CDR3 protein: CASSPPGQGPRETQYF
V gene: TRBV13; clone size: once; D gene: -; J gene: TRBJ1-3; CDR3 DNA: TGTGCCAGCAGCTCCCGGGGGGCTGGAAACACCATATATTTT; CDR3 protein: CASSSRGAGNTIYF
V gene: TRBV7-9; clone size: medium-sized; D gene: -; J gene: TRBJ2-1; CDR3 DNA: TGTGCCAGCAGGGGGTCCTGGAATGAGCAGTTCTTC; CDR3 protein: CASRGSWNEQFF
V gene: TRBV5-4; clone size: -; D gene: -; J gene: TRBJ1-6; CDR3 DNA: TGTGCCAGCCAGGCGGGGGGCTCCTATAATTCACCCCTCCACTTT; CDR3 protein: CASQAGGSYNSPLHF
V gene: TRBV5-1; clone size: -; D gene: TRBD2; J gene: TRBJ2-7; CDR3 DNA: TGCGCCAGCAGCCCGGGGGGCGAGCAGTACTTC; CDR3 protein: CASSPGGEQYF
V gene: TRBV7-9; clone size: -; D gene: TRBD2; J gene: TRBJ2-3; CDR3 DNA: TGTGCCAGCAGAACACCGTTGGCCAGCGGGGAGAGCACAGATACGCAGTATTTT; CDR3 protein: CASRTPLASGESTDTQYF
V gene: TRBV7-8; clone size: -; D gene: TRBD2; J gene: TRBJ2-1; CDR3 DNA: TGTGCCAGCAGCTGGGAGACTAGCGGGAGCTATGAGCAGTTCTTC; CDR3 protein: CASSWETSGSYEQFF
V gene: TRBV7-8; clone size: -; D gene: -; J gene: TRBJ1-3; CDR3 DNA: TGTGCCAGCAGCTTAGTGGGGTCTGGAAACACCATATATTTT; CDR3 protein: CASSLVGSGNTIYF
V gene: TRBV6-1; clone size: -; D gene: -; J gene: TRBJ2-2; CDR3 DNA: TGTGCCAGCAGTGAAGAGGTGTCGTCCACCGGGGAGCTGTTTTTT; CDR3 protein: CASSEEVSSTGELFF
V gene: TRBV13; clone size: -; D gene: -; J gene: TRBJ2-6; CDR3 DNA: TGTGCCAGCAGCTCGAGTCCAGGGACGAGCTCTGGGGCCAACGTCCTGACTTTC; CDR3 protein: CASSSSPGTSSGANVLTF
V gene: TRBV27; clone size: once; D gene: -; J gene: TRBJ2-1; CDR3 DNA: TGTGCCAGCAGCTTTCGGACCAACAGCGTGGAGCAGTTCTTC; CDR3 protein: CASSFRTNSVEQFF
V gene: TRBV6-5; clone size: -; D gene: -; J gene: TRBJ2-1; CDR3 DNA: TGTGCCAGCAGTTACTCGGGACCCTATGAGCAGTTCTTC; CDR3 protein: CASSYSGPYEQFF
V gene: TRBV6-5; clone size: -; D gene: -; J gene: TRBJ1-1; CDR3 DNA: TGTGCCAGCAGTTACTCGAGGGGTCTTCACACTGAAGCTTTCTTT; CDR3 protein: CASSYSRGLHTEAFF
V gene: TRBV9; clone size: -; D gene: -; J gene: TRBJ1-2; CDR3 DNA: TGTGCCAGCAGCGTAGGTACGGTGAACTATGGCTACACCTTC; CDR3 protein: CASSVGTVNYGYTF
V gene: TRBV28; clone size: once; D gene: -; J gene: TRBJ1-2; CDR3 DNA: TGTGCCAGCAGTTTCGGTACAGAGCCAAACTATGGCTACACCTTC; CDR3 protein: CASSFGTEPNYGYTF
V gene: TRBV28; clone size: -; D gene: TRBD2; J gene: TRBJ2-1; CDR3 DNA: TGTGCCAGCAGTCTCGGACTAGCGGGGACAAATGAGCAGTTCTTC; CDR3 protein: CASSLGLAGTNEQFF
V gene: TRBV5-1; clone size: -; D gene: TRBD1; J gene: TRBJ2-7; CDR3 DNA: TGCGCCAGCAGCACTCAAACAGGGGGCGACGAGCAGTACTTC; CDR3 protein: CASSTQTGGDEQYF
V gene: TRBV7-9; clone size: -; D gene: -; J gene: TRBJ2-7; CDR3 DNA: TGTGCCAGCAGCTCCCCCCTAGAGCAGTACTTC; CDR3 protein: CASSSPLEQYF
V gene: TRBV7-9; clone size: -; D gene: -; J gene: TRBJ2-1; CDR3 DNA: TGTGCCAGCAGCTTTCGCAGGGGGGACAATGAGCAGTTCTTC; CDR3 protein: CASSFRRGDNEQFF
V gene: TRBV13; clone size: -; D gene: -; J gene: TRBJ1-2; CDR3 DNA: TGTGCCAGCAGCTTAGGAAGGGATGGCTACACCTTC; CDR3 protein: CASSLGRDGYTF
V gene: TRBV27; clone size: -; D gene: TRBD2; J gene: TRBJ2-1; CDR3 DNA: TGTGCCAGCAGTTTACAGTCGGGGGGGCCTCAGTATGAGCAGTTCTTC; CDR3 protein: CASSLQSGGPQYEQFF
V gene: TRBV27; clone size: few; D gene: TRBD1; J gene: TRBJ1-2; CDR3 DNA: TGTGCCAGCAGTTTAGGAAGGGGCAGGGGGAAAGGTGGCTACACCTTC; CDR3 protein: CASSLGRGRGKGGYTF
V gene: TRBV7-2; clone size: once; D gene: TRBD1; J gene: TRBJ2-7; CDR3 DNA: TGTGCCAGCAGCGTAGGACCGGGACAGTCTTACGAGCAGTACTTC; CDR3 protein: CASSVGPGQSYEQYF
V gene: TRBV9; clone size: -; D gene: -; J gene: TRBJ2-3; CDR3 DNA: TGTGCCAGCAGCGTAGGGGGCCCAGATACGCAGTATTTT; CDR3 protein: CASSVGGPDTQYF
V gene: TRBV14; clone size: -; D gene: -; J gene: TRBJ2-7; CDR3 DNA: TGTGCCAGCAGCCCCAGGGACTCCTACGAGCAGTACTTC; CDR3 protein: CASSPRDSYEQYF
V gene: TRBV5-1; clone size: -; D gene: TRBD2; J gene: TRBJ2-7; CDR3 DNA: TGCGCCAGCAGCTCGGGACTAGCGGGAGCTGACGAGCAGTACTTC; CDR3 protein: CASSSGLAGADEQYF